The 10 T cell receptor beta chains below come from one sample, sequenced in a study of monozygotic twins with inflammatory bowel disease. With the 5' RACE reads reprocessed, TCRdb shows one record per CDR3 protein and no DNA. The repertoire table contains over 200,000 distinct CDR3 sequences. Sequenced material: blood. The receptors derive from a human donor with ulcerative colitis or Crohn's disease, or a healthy co-twin of an affected twin (not recorded which).

The chain has TRBV9 and TRBJ2-1. CDR1 and CDR2 from the germline V gene are SGDLS and YYNGEE. The CDR3 is 15 residues long. CDR3 sequence: CASSQSGNSYNEQFF.

This rearrangement joins TRBV27 to TRBJ1-2; there is no DNA to check the TCRdb D call of TRBD1. Germline V lookup: CDR1 MNHEY, CDR2 SMNVEV (reference sequence). CDR3 length: 16 amino acids. The CDR3 region is CASSSSPGAGAYGYTF.

The chain joins TRBV7-2 to TRBJ2-3; TCRdb's D gene call, TRBD1, goes unchecked for lack of DNA. The CDR3 spans 13 residues. Germline V CDR1 and CDR2: SGHTA, FQGNSA. The CDR3 here is CASSEDRGDTQYF.

J is TRBJ2-5 and V is TRBV11-2. CDR3 length: 13 residues. CDR1 and CDR2 (germline): SGHAT, FQNNGV. CDR3 loop: CASSWANQETQYF. Combining the CDR3 with reference TRBV11-2 and TRBJ2-5 gives the whole variable domain EAGVAQSPRYKIIEKRQSVAFWCNPISGHATLYWYQQILGQGPKLLIQFQNNGVVDDSQLPKDRFSAERLKGVDSTLKIQPAKLEDSAVYLCASSWANQETQYFGPGTRLLVL.

The chain carries TRBV29-1 and TRBJ2-7. The CDR3 has 12 amino acids. Germline CDR1 reads SQVTM; CDR2 reads ANQGSEA. The CDR3 spells CSVEAGSDEQYF.

The rearrangement uses TRBV20-1 and TRBJ2-1; TCRdb's D gene call, TRBD1, goes unchecked for lack of DNA. The CDR3 runs to 15 residues. The V gene's germline CDR1 is DFQATT and CDR2 SNEGSKA (reference sequence). CDR3 sequence reads: CSAREGTPAYNEQFF.

This sequence joins TRBV12-3 or TRBV12-4 and TRBJ2-1; the TCRdb D gene call, TRBD1, has no DNA to confirm it. CDR3 length: 15 residues. The CDR3 protein is CASSQGGGYGNEQFF.

The chain recombines TRBV12-3 or TRBV12-4 with TRBJ1-1; TCRdb's D call, TRBD1, is unchecked because there is no DNA. The CDR3 sequence is 13 residues long. CDR3 sequence: CATSRQENTEAFF.

The chain joins TRBV28 to TRBJ2-7. The CDR3 runs 17 residues. Germline V CDR1 and CDR2: MDHEN, SYDVKM. The CDR3 protein is CASSQSSSLGSPYEQYF.

The J gene is TRBJ1-6, the V gene TRBV12-3 or TRBV12-4; no DNA is available, so the TRBD1 call from TCRdb remains unchecked. CDR3 size: 15 residues. The CDR3 sequence is CASSSRTGPNSPLHF.